This TCR beta chain is from a study of early stage breast cancer tumors. Overall study context: ER+/PR+/HER2- status applied to about 80% of the 16 invasive breast tumors.

About this clone itself: Its antigen is unknown.

This CDR3 region has 16 residues. The V segment lost 0 bases and the J segment 1 base; nucleotides outside the gene matches: 5. The germline CDR1 and CDR2 sequences are SGHKS and YYEKEE (reference sequence). The study's findings and limits: Compared with adjacent normal breast, tumors showed around 2.5-fold denser, more clonal T cells. Comparing each tissue with blood distinguished tumor from normal in about 90% of the 16 patients.

The protocol was immunoSEQ multiplex PCR, while the TCRdb copy is restricted to in-frame clones and leaves out a portion. The table shows tens of thousands of clones, with approximately 54% occurring only once. Sequencing was done on a sample of breast tumor tissue. The V and J genes are TRBV5-5 and TRBJ1-1, with 8 bases that match TRBD1. This TCR derives from a person aged 45 to 60 with breast cancer. The CDR3 bases are TGTGCCAGCAGCTTGGTGCCTGGGACAGGGAACACTGAAGCTTTCTTT. Translation gives CASSLVPGTGNTEAFF.